This is a list of T cell receptor beta chains from one sample in a study of blood T cell repertoires in COVID-19. Some clones are missing from TCRdb's copy, which holds only in-frame ones; the method was immunoSEQ multiplex PCR. The repertoire has tens of thousands of clones, around 80% of them found once; the top ten carry roughly 6.7%. Sequences were obtained from peripheral blood. These receptors all come from a human donor in a cohort sampled during active COVID-19. The CDR3 runs from the conserved cysteine through the conserved F or W. A D gene is named only where the DNA matches it firmly. A clone size is listed for some rows: how often the clone was seen (once, few, many), or a class if it is expanded.

CDR3aa: CASSEALRLAGAQETQYF
CDR3nt: TGTGCCAGCAGTGAAGCGCTGAGACTAGCGGGGGCACAAGAGACCCAGTACTTC
v_gene: TRBV2
j_gene: TRBJ2-5
abundance: -
d_gene: TRBD2

CDR3aa: CASRARGHTGELFF
CDR3nt: TGTGCCAGCAGGGCAAGGGGCCACACCGGGGAGCTGTTTTTT
v_gene: TRBV9
j_gene: TRBJ2-2
abundance: -
d_gene: -

CDR3aa: CASSAGGWIQYF
CDR3nt: TGTGCCAGCAGCGCCGGAGGGTGGATTCAGTACTTC
v_gene: TRBV12-3/TRBV12-4
j_gene: TRBJ2-7
abundance: -
d_gene: -

CDR3aa: CASSPGGDGYTF
CDR3nt: TGTGCCAGCTCTCCCGGCGGAGATGGCTACACCTTC
v_gene: TRBV18
j_gene: TRBJ1-2
abundance: -
d_gene: -

CDR3aa: CAWGPSVGQYF
CDR3nt: TGTGCCTGGGGACCCTCGGTCGGGCAGTACTTC
v_gene: TRBV30
j_gene: TRBJ2-7
abundance: -
d_gene: -

CDR3aa: CASSLDSSSYNEQFF
CDR3nt: TGTGCCAGCAGCTTGGATAGCTCTTCCTACAATGAGCAGTTCTTC
v_gene: TRBV5-4
j_gene: TRBJ2-1
abundance: -
d_gene: -

CDR3aa: CASSLEGQAREKLFF
CDR3nt: TGCGCCAGCAGCTTGGAGGGACAGGCGAGGGAAAAACTGTTTTTT
v_gene: TRBV5-1
j_gene: TRBJ1-4
abundance: -
d_gene: TRBD1

CDR3aa: CASSLKEGDGYTF
CDR3nt: TGTGCCAGCAGTTTGAAAGAGGGCGATGGCTACACCTTC
v_gene: TRBV28
j_gene: TRBJ1-2
abundance: -
d_gene: -

CDR3aa: CASSVGGGAETQYF
CDR3nt: TGTGCCAGCAGCGTAGGGGGGGGCGCGGAGACCCAGTACTTC
v_gene: TRBV9
j_gene: TRBJ2-5
abundance: once
d_gene: -

CDR3aa: CASSTGLAGGTQYF
CDR3nt: TGTGCCAGCAGTACCGGACTAGCGGGCGGGACCCAGTACTTC
v_gene: TRBV6-5
j_gene: TRBJ2-5
abundance: -
d_gene: TRBD2

CDR3aa: CAISDMAGNYGYTF
CDR3nt: TGTGCCATCAGTGACATGGCAGGGAACTATGGCTACACCTTC
v_gene: TRBV10-3
j_gene: TRBJ1-2
abundance: -
d_gene: -

CDR3aa: CASSEAPGVRNEQYF
CDR3nt: TGTGCCAGCAGTGAAGCCCCAGGGGTTAGAAACGAGCAGTACTTC
v_gene: TRBV2
j_gene: TRBJ2-7
abundance: few
d_gene: -

CDR3aa: CASSQQRYRYSYEQYF
CDR3nt: TGTGCCAGCAGCCAGCAAAGGTACAGGTACTCCTACGAGCAGTACTTC
v_gene: TRBV21-1
j_gene: TRBJ2-7
abundance: -
d_gene: -

CDR3aa: CASSSDRYQPQHF
CDR3nt: TGTGCCAGCAGTTCGGACAGGTACCAGCCCCAGCATTTT
v_gene: TRBV6-5
j_gene: TRBJ1-5
abundance: -
d_gene: TRBD1

CDR3aa: CASSLAGGKVGYGYTF
CDR3nt: TGTGCCAGCAGCTTAGCAGGGGGGAAGGTTGGCTATGGCTACACCTTC
v_gene: TRBV7-3
j_gene: TRBJ1-2
abundance: -
d_gene: TRBD1

CDR3aa: CASSLTHPAFYEQYF
CDR3nt: TGTGCCAGTAGTCTCACTCATCCCGCATTCTACGAGCAGTACTTC
v_gene: TRBV19
j_gene: TRBJ2-7
abundance: -
d_gene: -

CDR3aa: CASSLKGQGQETQYF
CDR3nt: TGTGCCAGCAGTCTTAAGGGACAGGGGCAAGAGACCCAGTACTTC
v_gene: TRBV27
j_gene: TRBJ2-5
abundance: -
d_gene: TRBD1

CDR3aa: CASSEAYGGIYEQYF
CDR3nt: TGTGCCAGCAGTGAAGCGTACGGGGGAATCTACGAGCAGTACTTC
v_gene: TRBV6-1
j_gene: TRBJ2-7
abundance: -
d_gene: -

CDR3aa: CASRTSGTDTQYF
CDR3nt: TGTGCCAGTAGGACTAGCGGCACAGATACGCAGTATTTT
v_gene: TRBV19
j_gene: TRBJ2-3
abundance: -
d_gene: TRBD2

CDR3aa: CASTGTHYGYTF
CDR3nt: TGTGCCAGCACCGGGACACACTATGGCTACACCTTC
v_gene: TRBV19
j_gene: TRBJ1-2
abundance: -
d_gene: -

CDR3aa: CASSETGAHNGYTF
CDR3nt: TGTGCCAGCAGTGAGACAGGGGCACACAATGGCTACACCTTC
v_gene: TRBV6-1
j_gene: TRBJ1-2
abundance: -
d_gene: TRBD1

CDR3aa: CASSPQGFSGDTQYF
CDR3nt: TGTGCCAGTAGTCCCCAGGGGTTTTCAGGAGATACGCAGTATTTT
v_gene: TRBV19
j_gene: TRBJ2-3
abundance: -
d_gene: -

CDR3aa: CASSSGTSGSYEQYF
CDR3nt: TGTGCCAGCAGTTCCGGGACTAGCGGTTCCTACGAGCAGTACTTC
v_gene: TRBV7-8
j_gene: TRBJ2-7
abundance: -
d_gene: TRBD2

CDR3aa: CASSPGTGGEQYF
CDR3nt: TGTGCCAGCAGCCCCGGGACAGGGGGCGAGCAGTACTTC
v_gene: TRBV7-9
j_gene: TRBJ2-7
abundance: -
d_gene: TRBD1

CDR3aa: CAISEAPGLAGGNTGELFF
CDR3nt: TGTGCCATCAGTGAGGCGCCGGGACTAGCGGGGGGAAACACCGGGGAGCTGTTTTTT
v_gene: TRBV10-3
j_gene: TRBJ2-2
abundance: once
d_gene: TRBD2